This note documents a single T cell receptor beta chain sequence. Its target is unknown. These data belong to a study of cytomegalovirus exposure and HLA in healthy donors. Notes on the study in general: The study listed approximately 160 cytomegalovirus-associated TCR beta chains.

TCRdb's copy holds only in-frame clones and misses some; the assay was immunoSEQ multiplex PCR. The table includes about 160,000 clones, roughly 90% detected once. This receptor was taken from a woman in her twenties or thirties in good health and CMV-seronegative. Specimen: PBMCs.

The CDR3 sequence: CASSPSVDTQYF. The CDR3 bases are TGTGCCAGCAGCCCGAGTGTAGATACGCAGTATTTT. The V gene is TRBV11-2, the J gene TRBJ2-3; D remains unclear. The CDR3 covers 12 residues. V was cut by 5 bases and J by 5 bases, with 8 bases left in between. Germline V gives CDR1 SGHAT, CDR2 FQNNGV.